The entry below describes one T cell receptor beta chain. Its antigen is not yet known. Base qualities are not recorded, but no much larger clone differs from it by a single base. The record originates from a study of blood T cell repertoires in COVID-19 (dated by TCRdb to 2019 to 2021). In terms of the full investigation: Collaborator samples came from the United States, Italy and Spain and covered acute and convalescent phases of COVID-19. Nearly every sample came with metadata listing a de-identified subject ID, COVID-19 status, age in years and sex. Samples were obtained from the ongoing ImmuneRACE study (first 160 participants) and from 1,200 or so subjects provided by 6 global collaborators. Deeply sampled blood TCRbeta repertoires from subjects exposed to, actively infected with, or recovered from COVID-19 were included in the dataset. HLA class I and class II types, where available, came from metadata supplied by the sample provider rather than from assay-based typing. The repertoires were released in a freely available public database meant as a resource for research on the immune response to SARS-CoV-2. The prospective study material was composed of cDNA or gDNA derived from T cells, B-cell-depleted T cells, or PBMCs.

The immunoSEQ Assay, a bias-controlled multiplex PCR, was used to amplify TCRbeta CDR3 regions from genomic DNA. The authors' pipeline ran thus. The number of nucleated cells in each sample was estimated by amplification of reference gene primers within the assay. Sequence reads were collapsed and filtered to measure the absolute abundance of every unique TCRbeta CDR3 rearrangement. For each sample, productive Simpson clonality was calculated as the square root of Simpson's diversity index across productive rearrangements. TCRdb stores this immuneACCESS table with in-frame sequences only. Part of the clones is absent; in the studies checked, under half of the shortfall reflects unresolved V genes, and no reason is known for the rest. Clonal size and the V and J genes are those of that table, whereas D and trimming came from the DNA. For this sample there are some 200,000 clones; 70% to 90% appear just once. Roughly 4.5% of the sample comes from the top ten.

Whole blood was collected in K2EDTA tubes by collaborating institutions according to the institutions' own protocols. For TCRbeta analysis, collaborators shipped samples in one of three forms: frozen whole blood, isolated PBMCs, or DNA extracted from either of those sample types. From a lookup of the germline V gene, CDR1 and CDR2 are SGHRS and YFSETQ. The CDR3 spans 14 residues, from the cysteine through the phenylalanine. CDR3 DNA is the only sequence kept; it has 42 bases, read in frame from the first base. V is cut by 2 bases and J by 5 bases, and the space between the germline ends is 13 bases. The full study reports these points: The amount of clinical and demographic metadata varied by source and participant and was provided uncurated.

This receptor was identified in a man aged 50-60 years with acute or convalescent COVID-19. The source material was peripheral blood. This receptor chain uses TRBV5-1 and TRBJ2-5; TRBD2 is a weak D gene call, 6 bases matching. CDR3 protein: CASSFLGGWETQYF. The DNA sequence is as follows: TGCGCCAGCAGCTTCCTCGGGGGTTGGGAGACCCAGTACTTC.